The next 10 T cell receptor beta chains were all read from a single sample in a study of shared clonotypes between healthy human individuals. Sequenced by immunoSEQ multiplex PCR; TCRdb stores in-frame clones only, minus some. The sample comprises about 2.4 million clones, over 85% of which are singletons, and roughly 0.39% rests with the top ten. The sample taken for sequencing was naive CD4+ T cells from PBMCs. Noted subset: CD45RA+ positively selected. The receptor set was obtained from a man between 18 and 35 years old in good health. Some clones in this sample may be carry-over from other donors' samples.

The chain recombines TRBV28 with TRBJ2-1, with a possible D match to TRBD2 (5 bases). The CDR3 contains 15 residues. Looked up from germline, CDR1 is MDHEN and CDR2 is SYDVKM. The ends were cut back, 2 bases at V and 5 bases at J, with 13 bases in the middle. The CDR3 loop reads CASSLAAGGNNEQFF. The CDR3 region has the DNA TGTGCCAGCAGTTTAGCCGCGGGCGGAAACAATGAGCAGTTCTTC. Variable domain in full (rest from reference TRBV28 and TRBJ2-1): DVKVTQSSRYLVKRTGEKVFLECVQDMDHENMFWYRQDPGLGLRLIYFSYDVKMKEKGDIPEGYSVSREKKERFSLILESASTNQTSMYLCASSLAAGGNNEQFFGPGTRLTVL.

The chain uses TRBV9 and TRBJ1-1; 9 nucleotides align to TRBD1. V lost 4 bases, J lost 7 bases, and 20 bases stayed unmatched. CDR3 size: 18 residues. Per the germline V gene, CDR1 is SGDLS and CDR2 is YYNGEE. This CDR3 reads CASSQQRGQGWTMGEAFF. In nucleotides, the CDR3 is TGTGCCAGCAGCCAACAGAGAGGACAGGGGTGGACGATGGGTGAAGCTTTCTTT.

The table lists this clone with a count of one. The V and J genes are TRBV13 and TRBJ1-2; D is possibly TRBD1 (5 bases). CDR1 is PRHDT and CDR2 is FYEKMQ in the germline V gene (reference sequence). The V end lost 3 bases, the J end lost 4 bases, and 12 bases lay between the germline ends. The CDR3 loop spans 14 amino acids. This CDR3 reads CASSLYQGTYGYTF. CDR3 sequence (DNA): TGTGCCAGCAGCTTGTATCAGGGTACCTATGGCTACACCTTC.

This clone was seen just once. The rearrangement joins TRBV10-3 to TRBJ2-3, with a weak D call TRBD2 (5 bases). Germline V gene sequence: CDR1 ENHRY, CDR2 SYGVKD. V gave up 8 bases and J gave up 6 bases, with 12 bases separating them. The CDR3 is 12 amino acids. This CDR3 reads CAIGGSQDTQYF. CDR3 in DNA: TGTGCCATCGGTGGGAGTCAGGATACGCAGTATTTT.

CDR3 nucleotides: TGTGCCAGCAGCCCCTCTGGGCCCTACTCCTACGAGCAGTACTTC. Translating it yields CASSPSGPYSYEQYF. The rearrangement links TRBV7-7 to TRBJ2-7; D is unclear. Trimming pared 5 bases from V and 0 bases from J, leaving 14 bases between. CDR3 length: 15 amino acids. Per germline, CDR1 SSHAT and CDR2 FNYEAQ (reference sequence).

About this clone: Additional DNA sequences in this sample encode the identical CDR3. The chain carries TRBV19 and TRBJ1-5; 11 bases fit TRBD1. Germline V gene data show CDR1 as LNHDA and CDR2 as SQIVND (reference sequence). CDR3 size: 16 residues. The V gene end was trimmed by 5 bases and the J gene end by 2 bases; junction bases not matched to a gene: 5. This CDR3 reads CASSSRTGGGNQPQHF. CDR3 sequence (DNA): TGTGCCAGTAGTTCGAGGACAGGGGGCGGCAATCAGCCCCAGCATTTT.

Only one count was recorded for this clone. The rearrangement joins TRBV27 to TRBJ1-5, with D perhaps matching TRBD1 (6 bases). The V gene lost 1 base and the J gene lost 6 bases, with 10 bases spanning the gap. The germline CDR1 and CDR2 sequences are MNHEY and SMNVEV (reference sequence). The CDR3 contains 14 residues. The CDR3, as DNA: TGTGCCAGCAGTTTATGGGGGCTAGGTCAGCCCCAGCATTTT. Translated: CASSLWGLGQPQHF.

This chain connects TRBV19 to TRBJ2-7; D is ambiguous. Trimming stripped 1 base from V and 4 bases from J, with 11 bases between. Germline CDR1 reads LNHDA; CDR2 reads SQIVND (reference sequence). The CDR3 is 14 residues long. The CDR3 coding sequence is TGTGCCAGTAGTATAGGGCCGACGCCGTACGAGCAGTACTTC. Encoded protein: CASSIGPTPYEQYF.

The V and J genes are TRBV6-5 and TRBJ1-5, with a weak D call TRBD1 (6 bases). The V end was cut by 6 bases, the J end by 4 bases, with 10 bases between. Germline V gene data show CDR1 as MNHEY and CDR2 as SVGAGI. The length of the CDR3 is 13 residues. The CDR3 DNA is TGTGCCAGCAGAAAGGGGGGTAATCAGCCCCAGCATTTT. Protein sequence: CASRKGGNQPQHF.

The chain joins TRBV5-3 to TRBJ2-7; D remains ambiguous. Being an ORF, TRBV5-3 has a function that is uncertain. CDR3 length: 16 residues. V shed 3 bases and J shed 3 bases, with 19 bases lying between them. CDR3 loop: CARSSVPSASSYEQYF. CDR3 coding DNA: TGTGCCAGAAGCTCGGTGCCCAGCGCCTCAAGCTACGAGCAGTACTTC.